This TCR beta chain was captured in a study of cytomegalovirus exposure and HLA in healthy donors. PCR primers comprised 60 Vbeta and 13 Jbeta primers. In the original workflow: Roughly 10 million shared chains were among tens of millions of unique TCR beta chains counted in a later analysis. The repertoire was sequenced with immunoSEQ multiplex PCR; TCRdb's copy has only in-frame clones and lacks some. The DNA was the basis for D and trimming; V, J and clone size are from that table. The sample carries about 98,000 clones, 81% recorded once. Germline V gives CDR1 SGHDT, CDR2 YYEEEE. With 0 bases removed from V and 2 bases from J, the gap between germline ends came to 11 bases. This CDR3 comprises 15 residues. This clone appeared a few times. Its target is unknown. Notes on the study in general: For most TCR beta V segments, an earlier analysis put the productive rate at about 87% or about 30% of the time.

This clonotype originated in a man in his forties in good health and CMV-seronegative. The sample comprised PBMCs. The chain combines TRBV5-6 with TRBJ2-5; the D gene is possibly TRBD1 (5 bases). The CDR3 is CASSLGVGLQETQYF. In DNA form, the CDR3 reads TGTGCCAGCAGCTTGGGGGTGGGGCTGCAAGAGACCCAGTACTTC.